These T cell receptor beta chains were read from a single sample in a study of blood T cell repertoires in COVID-19. Generated by immunoSEQ multiplex PCR, the TCRdb table keeps only in-frame clones and is missing some. The table includes over 150,000 clones, approximately 85% detected once. Specimen: PBMCs or T cells enriched from blood (not recorded which). These receptors were collected from a young woman who had recovered from COVID-19. Both conserved end residues are part of each CDR3. Each record gives: clone size, V gene, D gene, J gene, CDR3 DNA, CDR3 protein. The D gene is left open where the match is weak. Only some rows state a clone size, as once, few, many or a class for expanded clones.

>.|TRBV19|.|TRBJ2-3
TGTGCCAGCACCGAAGGAGGAGCTTCGAGCACAGATACGCAGTATTTT
CASTEGGASSTDTQYF
>.|TRBV3-1/TRBV3-2|TRBD1|TRBJ1-6
TGTGCCAGCAGCCAACCCCCCCAGGGGGCAGGTTCACCCCTCCACTTT
CASSQPPQGAGSPLHF
>once|TRBV6-5|.|TRBJ2-7
TGTGCCAGCAGTTGGGGGGAAGAGCAGTACTTC
CASSWGEEQYF
>.|TRBV5-1|.|TRBJ2-1
TGCGCCAGCAGCTTACAGCCTTCCTCCTACAATGAGCAGTTCTTC
CASSLQPSSYNEQFF
>once|TRBV27|.|TRBJ2-1
TGTGCCAGCAGTTCAACCCCCGGGACTCCGACGGGCTATGAGCAGTTCTTC
CASSSTPGTPTGYEQFF
>.|TRBV5-1|TRBD1|TRBJ2-2
TGCGCCAGCAGCTCGGGACAGGGATTTGCCGGGGAGCTGTTTTTT
CASSSGQGFAGELFF
>.|TRBV6-1|.|TRBJ1-1
TGTGCCAGCAGTGAGCAAGGGGGCACTGAAGCTTTCTTT
CASSEQGGTEAFF
>few|TRBV18|.|TRBJ1-1
TGTGCCAGCTCACCAGACAGGAAGAACACTGAAGCTTTCTTT
CASSPDRKNTEAFF
>.|TRBV4-1|.|TRBJ1-5
TGCGCCAGCAGCCAAGAAGAGTTTAGAGGACAGCCCCAGCATTTT
CASSQEEFRGQPQHF
>.|TRBV18|.|TRBJ1-2
TGTGCCAGCTCACCAACGCCGGACTATGGCTACACCTTC
CASSPTPDYGYTF
>.|TRBV2|.|TRBJ1-1
TGTGCCAGCAGCTGGACAGCACAAAACACTGAAGCTTTCTTT
CASSWTAQNTEAFF
>.|TRBV18|TRBD1|TRBJ1-2
TGTGCCAGCTCACCGTCGGGACAGGGGAACGTCTCCCCCCGGGGCTACACCTTC
CASSPSGQGNVSPRGYTF
>.|TRBV11-3|.|TRBJ2-2
TGTGCCAGCAGCTTAGTCCCGACCACGGGGGCCGGGGAGCTGTTTTTT
CASSLVPTTGAGELFF
>.|TRBV4-3|TRBD1|TRBJ2-1
TGCGCCAGCAGCCAGGACAGGGGCTCCTACAATGAGCAGTTCTTC
CASSQDRGSYNEQFF
>.|TRBV7-2|.|TRBJ2-7
TGTGCCAGCAGCTTAAACTTCCCCTACGAGCAGTACTTC
CASSLNFPYEQYF
>once|TRBV5-4|.|TRBJ1-1
TGTGCCAGCAGCTTGGAGAGGAACACTGAAGCTTTCTTT
CASSLERNTEAFF
>few|TRBV10-1|TRBD1|TRBJ1-1
TGCGCCAGCAGTAATCCCGGGACAGAGAACACTGAAGCTTTCTTT
CASSNPGTENTEAFF
>.|TRBV6-5|.|TRBJ2-1
TGTGCCAGCAGTTACGGAGTCGGTGAGCAGTTCTTC
CASSYGVGEQFF
>.|TRBV7-2|TRBD1|TRBJ2-1
TGTGCCAGCAGCACGACAGGGGGCGAGGTCAATGAGCAGTTCTTC
CASSTTGGEVNEQFF
>.|TRBV20-1|.|TRBJ1-6
TGCAGTGCTAGTGCGGGGGGCCTCCCATCAAATTCACCCCTCCACTTT
CSASAGGLPSNSPLHF
>.|TRBV19|.|TRBJ2-2
TGTGCCAGTAGTATAGTTTGGGCACGCGAACACATCGGGGAGCTGTTTTTT
CASSIVWAREHIGELFF
>.|TRBV6-5|.|TRBJ1-6
TGTGCCAGCACTGGGACCGGAGGGGATTCACCCCTCCACTTT
CASTGTGGDSPLHF
>once|TRBV5-6|.|TRBJ2-7
TGTGCCAGCAGCTTAACCAGGGTCACCTACGAGCAGTACTTC
CASSLTRVTYEQYF
>.|TRBV3-1/TRBV3-2|.|TRBJ2-5
TGTGCCAGCAGCCAAAGATCAGGGTTAGAGACCCAGTACTTC
CASSQRSGLETQYF
>.|TRBV10-3|.|TRBJ1-1
TGTGCCATCGGGCCGAACACTGAAGCTTTCTTT
CAIGPNTEAFF
>.|TRBV5-4|TRBD2|TRBJ2-1
TGTGCCAGCAGCTGGGGACTAGCGGGAAACAATGAGCAGTTCTTC
CASSWGLAGNNEQFF
>.|TRBV10-1|.|TRBJ2-1
TGCGCCAGCAGTGAGTTGTCGGTAATAAACTACAATGAGCAGTTCTTC
CASSELSVINYNEQFF
>.|TRBV27|.|TRBJ1-5
TGTGCCAGCAGTTTAGGTAATGGAGGTCAGCCCCAGCATTTT
CASSLGNGGQPQHF
>.|TRBV27|.|TRBJ1-6
TGTGCCAGCAGTTTATTGGGGGCAGAATCACCCCTCCACTTT
CASSLLGAESPLHF
>once|TRBV28|TRBD1|TRBJ2-7
TGTGCCAGCAGTTCGACGGGACAGGGGCCAAAGGAGCAGTACTTC
CASSSTGQGPKEQYF
>many|TRBV7-3|.|TRBJ2-2
TGTGCCAGCAGCAAAAAACCACCCGGGAGTCTCACCGGGGAGCTGTTTTTT
CASSKKPPGSLTGELFF
>once|TRBV27|.|TRBJ1-1
TGTGCCAGCAGTTTATATGGCAGGGGCGCGGACACTGAAGCTTTCTTT
CASSLYGRGADTEAFF
>.|TRBV10-2|TRBD1|TRBJ2-1
TGCGCCAGTTCACAACAGGGGACAGGGGCGAATGAGCAGTTCTTC
CASSQQGTGANEQFF
>.|TRBV6-5|TRBD1|TRBJ1-4
TGTGCCAGCAGTCTGACAGGGGGACAGGAAAAACTGTTTTTT
CASSLTGGQEKLFF
>.|TRBV9|TRBD2|TRBJ2-7
TGTGCCAGCAGCGTAAGCGGGGCCACCTACGAGCAGTACTTC
CASSVSGATYEQYF
>.|TRBV6-2/TRBV6-3|.|TRBJ2-7
TGTGCCAGCAGTCGGGACACCTCCTACGAGCAGTACTTC
CASSRDTSYEQYF
>.|TRBV15|TRBD1|TRBJ1-1
TGTGCCACCAGACGGGACAGGGAGAACACTGAAGCTTTCTTT
CATRRDRENTEAFF
>.|TRBV30|TRBD1|TRBJ1-1
TGTGCCTACGACAGGGGAGGGAACACTGAAGCTTTCTTT
CAYDRGGNTEAFF
>.|TRBV19|.|TRBJ1-1
TGTGCCAGTAGTATATCGGCAGGGGTCTTGAACACTGAAGCTTTCTTT
CASSISAGVLNTEAFF